The present TCR beta chain was sequenced within a study of T cells after yellow fever vaccination. The study made its TCR cDNA through 5'RACE template switching. That step introduced a universal primer site along with UMIs. TCRdb re-derived calls from the 5' RACE reads in MiXCR, one entry per CDR3 protein. This table has 120,000 to 150,000 distinct CDR3 sequences, 7% to 9% appearing once. This clonotype was observed a few times. V lost 3 bases, J lost 7 bases, and 4 bases stayed unmatched. The germline V gene has CDR1 SGHTA and CDR2 FQGNSA. There are 13 residues in the CDR3. The chain carries TRBV7-2 and TRBJ2-7; 9 nucleotides match TRBD2. This TCR was sampled from a young man who received the YFV17D yellow fever vaccine. Specimen: CD4+ T cells sorted from PBMCs, collected 5 days after the yellow fever booster vaccination. CDR3 sequence reads: CASSFSGSIEQYF. CDR3 nucleotides: TGTGCCAGCAGCTTTAGCGGGAGTATAGAGCAGTACTTC.